This TCR beta chain was observed in a study of blood T cell repertoires in COVID-19. Study context: Sources were T cells, B-cell-depleted T cells, or PBMCs; the material itself was cDNA or gDNA.

Clones were sequenced by immunoSEQ multiplex PCR, and TCRdb holds only the in-frame ones, with some missing. The sample records 120,000 or so clones, around 87% being singletons. This CDR3 comprises 15 residues. Germline lookup yields CDR1 LGHDT and CDR2 YNNKEL (reference sequence). The germline V and J ends were trimmed by 2 bases and 2 bases, with 9 bases remaining between them. At least ten counts were recorded for this clone. This rearrangement joins TRBV3-1 (or the pseudogene TRBV3-2) to TRBJ2-2, with D uncertain. The sequence derives from a human donor in a cohort sampled during active COVID-19. Sequencing was performed on peripheral blood. CDR3 sequence (DNA): TGTGCCAGCAGCCAACGGGTGGAAAACACCGGGGAGCTGTTTTTT. Translating it yields CASSQRVENTGELFF.